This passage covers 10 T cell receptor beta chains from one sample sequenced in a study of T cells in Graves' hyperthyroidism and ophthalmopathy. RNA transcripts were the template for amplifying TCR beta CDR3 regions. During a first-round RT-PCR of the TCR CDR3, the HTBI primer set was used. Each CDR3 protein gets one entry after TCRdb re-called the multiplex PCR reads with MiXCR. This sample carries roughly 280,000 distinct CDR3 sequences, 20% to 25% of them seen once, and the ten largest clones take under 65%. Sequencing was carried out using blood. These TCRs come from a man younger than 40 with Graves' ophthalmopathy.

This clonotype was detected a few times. This CDR3 is CASSLTPSASYNEQFF. The CDR3 bases are TGTGCCAGCAGCCTCACTCCTAGCGCCTCCTACAATGAGCAGTTCTTC. This sequence joins TRBV7-3 and TRBJ2-1, with D possibly being TRBD2 (6 bases). The CDR3 is 16 amino acids. Looked up from germline, CDR1 is SGHTA and CDR2 is FQGTGA. V lost 5 bases and J lost 0, with 14 bases in between. The whole variable domain, remainder taken from reference TRBV7-3 and TRBJ2-1, is GAGVSQTPSNKVTEKGKYVELRCDPISGHTALYWYRQSLGQGPEFLIYFQGTGAADDSGLPNDRFFAVRPEGSVSTLKIQRTERGDSAVYLCASSLTPSASYNEQFFGPGTRLTVL.

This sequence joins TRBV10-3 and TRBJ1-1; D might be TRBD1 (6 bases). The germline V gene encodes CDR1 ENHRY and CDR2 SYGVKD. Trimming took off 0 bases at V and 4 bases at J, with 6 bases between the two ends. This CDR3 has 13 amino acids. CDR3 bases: TGTGCCATCAGTGAGTCACAGGGCACTGAAGCTTTCTTT. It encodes CAISESQGTEAFF.

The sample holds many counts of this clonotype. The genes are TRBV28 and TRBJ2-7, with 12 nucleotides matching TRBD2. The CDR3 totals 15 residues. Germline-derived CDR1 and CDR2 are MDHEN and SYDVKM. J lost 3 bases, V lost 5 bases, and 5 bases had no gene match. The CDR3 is CASSGLAGYGYEQYF. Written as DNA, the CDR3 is TGTGCCAGCAGTGGACTAGCGGGATATGGCTACGAGCAGTACTTC. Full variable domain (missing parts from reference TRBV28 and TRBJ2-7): DVKVTQSSRYLVKRTGEKVFLECVQDMDHENMFWYRQDPGLGLRLIYFSYDVKMKEKGDIPEGYSVSREKKERFSLILESASTNQTSMYLCASSGLAGYGYEQYFGPGTRLTVT.

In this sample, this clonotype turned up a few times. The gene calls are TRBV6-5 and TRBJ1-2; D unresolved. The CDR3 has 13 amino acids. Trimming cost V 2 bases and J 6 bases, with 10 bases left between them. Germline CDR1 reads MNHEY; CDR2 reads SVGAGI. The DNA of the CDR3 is TGTGCCAGCAGTTACCGGAATAGGGATGGCTACACCTTC. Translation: CASSYRNRDGYTF.

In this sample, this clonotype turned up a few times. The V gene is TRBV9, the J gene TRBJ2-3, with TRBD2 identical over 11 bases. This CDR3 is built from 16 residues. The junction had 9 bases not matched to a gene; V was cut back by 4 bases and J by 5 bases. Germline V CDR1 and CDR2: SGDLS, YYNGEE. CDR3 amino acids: CASSPRLAGYIDTQYF. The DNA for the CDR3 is TGTGCCAGCAGCCCTCGACTAGCGGGATATATAGATACGCAGTATTTT. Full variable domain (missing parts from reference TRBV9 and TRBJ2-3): DSGVTQTPKHLITATGQRVTLRCSPRSGDLSVYWYQQSLDQGLQFLIQYYNGEERAKGNILERFSAQQFPDLHSELNLSSLELGDSALYFCASSPRLAGYIDTQYFGPGTRLTVL.

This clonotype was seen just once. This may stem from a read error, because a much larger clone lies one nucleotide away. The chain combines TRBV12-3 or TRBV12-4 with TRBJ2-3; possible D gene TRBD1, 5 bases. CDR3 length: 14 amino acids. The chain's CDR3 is CASSLGAPTGTQYF. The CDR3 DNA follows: TGTGCCAGCAGTTTAGGAGCTCCAACAGGTACGCAGTATTTT.

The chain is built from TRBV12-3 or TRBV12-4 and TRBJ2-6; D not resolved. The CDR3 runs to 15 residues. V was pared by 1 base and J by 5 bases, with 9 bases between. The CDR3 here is CASSLGPRRANVLTF. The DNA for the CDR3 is TGTGCCAGCAGTTTAGGGCCGCGCCGGGCCAACGTCCTGACTTTC.

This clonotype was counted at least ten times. The CDR3 here is CSAREGRRAGDTQYF. The CDR3 DNA reads as TGCAGTGCTAGAGAAGGTCGCAGGGCGGGAGATACGCAGTATTTT. This chain uses TRBV20-1 with TRBJ2-3; either TRBD1 or TRBD2 may supply D (5 bases each). The V end lost 0 bases, the J end lost 5 bases, and 15 bases lay between the germline ends. Looked up from germline, CDR1 is DFQATT and CDR2 is SNEGSKA (reference sequence). The CDR3 is 15 residues long.

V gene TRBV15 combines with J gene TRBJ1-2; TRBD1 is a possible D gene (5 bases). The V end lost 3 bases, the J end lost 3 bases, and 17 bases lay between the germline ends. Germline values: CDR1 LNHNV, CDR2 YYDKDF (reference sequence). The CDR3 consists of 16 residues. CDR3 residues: CATSSTWDLEDYGYTF. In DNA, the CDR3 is TGTGCCACCAGCAGCACCTGGGACCTGGAGGACTATGGCTACACCTTC.

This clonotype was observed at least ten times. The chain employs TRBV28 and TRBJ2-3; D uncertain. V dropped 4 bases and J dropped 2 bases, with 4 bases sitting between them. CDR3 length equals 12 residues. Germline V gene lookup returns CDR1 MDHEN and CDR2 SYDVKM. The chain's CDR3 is CASSSITDTQYF. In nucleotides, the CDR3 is TGTGCCAGCAGTTCAATCACAGATACGCAGTATTTT.